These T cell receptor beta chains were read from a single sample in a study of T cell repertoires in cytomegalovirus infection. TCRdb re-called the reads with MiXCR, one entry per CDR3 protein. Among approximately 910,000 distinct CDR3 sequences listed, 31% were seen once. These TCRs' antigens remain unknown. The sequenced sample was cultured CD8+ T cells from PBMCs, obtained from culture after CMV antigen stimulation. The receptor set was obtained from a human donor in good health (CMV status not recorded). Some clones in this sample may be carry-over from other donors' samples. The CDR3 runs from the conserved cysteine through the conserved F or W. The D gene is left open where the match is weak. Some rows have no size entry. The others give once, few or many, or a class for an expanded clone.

CDR3 protein: CASSPLVGEKLFF; CDR3 DNA: TGTGCCAGCAGCCCTTTGGTGGGTGAAAAACTGTTTTTT; D gene: .; J gene: TRBJ1-4; clone size: many; CDR3 length: 13; V gene: TRBV7-6
CDR3 protein: CASSQDLQGSGANVLTF; CDR3 DNA: TGCGCCAGCAGCCAAGATCTTCAGGGCTCTGGGGCCAACGTCCTGACTTTC; D gene: .; J gene: TRBJ2-6; clone size: few; CDR3 length: 17; V gene: TRBV4-3
CDR3 protein: CASGTGVNQPQHF; CDR3 DNA: TGTGCCAGCGGGACAGGGGTCAATCAGCCCCAGCATTTT; D gene: TRBD1; J gene: TRBJ1-5; clone size: few; CDR3 length: 13; V gene: TRBV27
CDR3 protein: CASSHPRDRVGNEQFF; CDR3 DNA: TGCGCCAGCAGCCATCCCCGGGACAGGGTGGGCAATGAGCAGTTCTTC; D gene: TRBD1; J gene: TRBJ2-1; clone size: .; CDR3 length: 16; V gene: TRBV5-1
CDR3 protein: CASSPGGSNYGYTF; CDR3 DNA: TGTGCCAGCAGTCCTGGGGGCAGTAACTATGGCTACACCTTC; D gene: .; J gene: TRBJ1-2; clone size: many; CDR3 length: 14; V gene: TRBV27
CDR3 protein: CASSPAGDRGFTEAFF; CDR3 DNA: TGTGCCAGCAGCCCGGCAGGGGACAGGGGGTTCACTGAAGCTTTCTTT; D gene: TRBD1; J gene: TRBJ1-1; clone size: many; CDR3 length: 16; V gene: TRBV7-6
CDR3 protein: CASSSWTGLNTGELFF; CDR3 DNA: TGTGCCAGCAGTTCTTGGACAGGGCTAAACACCGGGGAGCTGTTTTTT; D gene: TRBD1; J gene: TRBJ2-2; clone size: .; CDR3 length: 16; V gene: TRBV6-1
CDR3 protein: CASSFPAGGGRETQYF; CDR3 DNA: TGTGCCAGCAGTTTCCCCGCGGGAGGGGGCCGTGAGACCCAGTACTTC; D gene: TRBD2; J gene: TRBJ2-5; clone size: once; CDR3 length: 16; V gene: TRBV28
CDR3 protein: CASSEGRGNEAFF; CDR3 DNA: TGTGCCAGCTCAGAGGGCAGGGGAAATGAAGCTTTCTTT; D gene: .; J gene: TRBJ1-1; clone size: once; CDR3 length: 13; V gene: TRBV5-6
CDR3 protein: CASSETLNTEAFF; CDR3 DNA: TGTGCCAGCAGTGAGACATTGAACACTGAAGCTTTCTTT; D gene: .; J gene: TRBJ1-1; clone size: .; CDR3 length: 13; V gene: TRBV6-4
CDR3 protein: CASSLPRAGVSSYNEQFF; CDR3 DNA: TGTGCCAGCAGCTTACCCAGGGCGGGGGTTAGCTCCTACAATGAGCAGTTCTTC; D gene: TRBD2; J gene: TRBJ2-1; clone size: many; CDR3 length: 18; V gene: TRBV7-2
CDR3 protein: CASSRFQGEEQYF; CDR3 DNA: TGTGCCAGTAGTAGGTTTCAGGGGGAAGAGCAGTACTTC; D gene: TRBD1; J gene: TRBJ2-7; clone size: few; CDR3 length: 13; V gene: TRBV19
CDR3 protein: CASLGAGFNEQFF; CDR3 DNA: TGTGCCAGCCTCGGGGCAGGGTTCAATGAGCAGTTCTTC; D gene: .; J gene: TRBJ2-1; clone size: few; CDR3 length: 13; V gene: TRBV6-1
CDR3 protein: CASTQSPTGGPSMNTEAFF; CDR3 DNA: TGTGCCAGCACCCAATCCCCGACAGGGGGCCCGTCTATGAACACTGAAGCTTTCTTT; D gene: TRBD1; J gene: TRBJ1-1; clone size: .; CDR3 length: 19; V gene: TRBV7-2
CDR3 protein: CASSLGPQGVNGELFF; CDR3 DNA: TGCGCCAGCAGCTTGGGACCGCAGGGGGTAAACGGGGAGCTGTTTTTT; D gene: TRBD1; J gene: TRBJ2-2; clone size: few; CDR3 length: 16; V gene: TRBV5-1
CDR3 protein: CASSIGPMTYTEAFF; CDR3 DNA: TGTGCCAGCAGTATCGGGCCGATGACGTACACTGAAGCTTTCTTT; D gene: .; J gene: TRBJ1-1; clone size: few; CDR3 length: 15; V gene: TRBV6-6
CDR3 protein: CASSLEGLSNEQFF; CDR3 DNA: TGTGCCAGCAGCTTAGAGGGACTCAGCAATGAGCAGTTCTTC; D gene: .; J gene: TRBJ2-1; clone size: many; CDR3 length: 14; V gene: TRBV7-2
CDR3 protein: CASSLLGRGTDTQYF; CDR3 DNA: TGTGCCAGCAGCTTATTGGGACGGGGCACAGATACGCAGTATTTT; D gene: .; J gene: TRBJ2-3; clone size: many; CDR3 length: 15; V gene: TRBV7-9
CDR3 protein: CASSILGTDTDTQYF; CDR3 DNA: TGTGCCAGTAGTATCCTCGGGACCGACACAGATACGCAGTATTTT; D gene: .; J gene: TRBJ2-3; clone size: few; CDR3 length: 15; V gene: TRBV19
CDR3 protein: CASSREGGGSGNTIYF; CDR3 DNA: TGTGCCAGCAGCAGGGAGGGGGGGGGCTCTGGAAACACCATATATTTT; D gene: .; J gene: TRBJ1-3; clone size: few; CDR3 length: 16; V gene: TRBV7-8
CDR3 protein: CASGLVSGNTEAFF; CDR3 DNA: TGTGCTAGTGGTTTGGTGTCGGGAAACACTGAAGCTTTCTTT; D gene: .; J gene: TRBJ1-1; clone size: few; CDR3 length: 14; V gene: TRBV12-5
CDR3 protein: CASSISWGYTF; CDR3 DNA: TGTGCCAGTAGTATCAGCTGGGGCTACACCTTC; D gene: .; J gene: TRBJ1-2; clone size: .; CDR3 length: 11; V gene: TRBV19
CDR3 protein: CASSYVAHGEQFF; CDR3 DNA: TGTGCCAGCAGTTACGTAGCACACGGTGAGCAGTTCTTC; D gene: .; J gene: TRBJ2-1; clone size: .; CDR3 length: 13; V gene: TRBV6-2/TRBV6-3
CDR3 protein: CASMLNQPQHF; CDR3 DNA: TGTGCCAGCATGCTCAATCAGCCCCAGCATTTT; D gene: .; J gene: TRBJ1-5; clone size: .; CDR3 length: 11; V gene: TRBV2
CDR3 protein: CASSQALRGNAGYTF; CDR3 DNA: TGCGCCAGCAGCCAAGCTTTGAGGGGCAACGCAGGCTACACCTTC; D gene: .; J gene: TRBJ1-2; clone size: few; CDR3 length: 15; V gene: TRBV4-1
CDR3 protein: CAISESRQGGTEAFF; CDR3 DNA: TGTGCCATCAGTGAGTCCCGACAGGGAGGGACTGAAGCTTTCTTT; D gene: TRBD1; J gene: TRBJ1-1; clone size: few; CDR3 length: 15; V gene: TRBV10-3
CDR3 protein: CASSSRGGPVVANTQYF; CDR3 DNA: TGTGCCAGCAGCTCCCGGGGAGGGCCTGTCGTTGCGAATACGCAGTATTTT; D gene: TRBD2; J gene: TRBJ2-3; clone size: few; CDR3 length: 17; V gene: TRBV7-9
CDR3 protein: CASSLDLAGEYNEQFF; CDR3 DNA: TGTGCTAGCAGCTTAGATCTAGCGGGGGAATACAATGAGCAGTTCTTC; D gene: TRBD2; J gene: TRBJ2-1; clone size: few; CDR3 length: 16; V gene: TRBV7-6
CDR3 protein: CASTFGGTEAFF; CDR3 DNA: TGTGCCAGCACCTTTGGGGGCACTGAAGCTTTCTTT; D gene: .; J gene: TRBJ1-1; clone size: few; CDR3 length: 12; V gene: TRBV7-6
CDR3 protein: CASSNSGPMDSPLHF; CDR3 DNA: TGTGCCAGCAGCAACTCGGGCCCGATGGATTCACCCCTCCACTTT; D gene: .; J gene: TRBJ1-6; clone size: .; CDR3 length: 15; V gene: TRBV13
CDR3 protein: CANSLNNEQFF; CDR3 DNA: TGTGCCAACAGCCTCAACAATGAGCAGTTCTTC; D gene: .; J gene: TRBJ2-1; clone size: .; CDR3 length: 11; V gene: TRBV7-2
CDR3 protein: CASSQDGSGANEQFF; CDR3 DNA: TGCGCCAGCAGCCAAGATGGTAGCGGGGCGAATGAGCAGTTCTTC; D gene: TRBD2; J gene: TRBJ2-1; clone size: .; CDR3 length: 15; V gene: TRBV4-1
CDR3 protein: CASSSASGVETQYF; CDR3 DNA: TGTGCCAGCAGCTCAGCTAGCGGGGTGGAGACCCAGTACTTC; D gene: TRBD2; J gene: TRBJ2-5; clone size: few; CDR3 length: 14; V gene: TRBV7-9
CDR3 protein: CASSPWGRVTEAFF; CDR3 DNA: TGTGCCAGCAGTCCTTGGGGCAGGGTTACTGAAGCTTTCTTT; D gene: .; J gene: TRBJ1-1; clone size: few; CDR3 length: 14; V gene: TRBV27
CDR3 protein: CASSAAGTGELFF; CDR3 DNA: TGTGCCAGCAGCGCAGCTGGAACCGGGGAGCTGTTTTTT; D gene: .; J gene: TRBJ2-2; clone size: once; CDR3 length: 13; V gene: TRBV9
CDR3 protein: CASSLTSGYSEQFF; CDR3 DNA: TGTGCCAGCAGCTTAACTAGTGGGTACAGTGAGCAGTTCTTC; D gene: .; J gene: TRBJ2-1; clone size: .; CDR3 length: 14; V gene: TRBV7-2
CDR3 protein: CASGLVRGRGSWPQHF; CDR3 DNA: TGTGCTAGTGGTTTGGTACGGGGGCGGGGGTCCTGGCCCCAGCATTTT; D gene: .; J gene: TRBJ1-5; clone size: .; CDR3 length: 16; V gene: TRBV12-5
CDR3 protein: CAISESPGASPYGYTF; CDR3 DNA: TGTGCCATCAGTGAATCCCCAGGCGCCTCTCCCTATGGCTACACCTTC; D gene: .; J gene: TRBJ1-2; clone size: few; CDR3 length: 16; V gene: TRBV10-3
CDR3 protein: CATSRDRINEQFF; CDR3 DNA: TGTGCCACCAGCAGAGATAGAATAAATGAGCAGTTCTTC; D gene: .; J gene: TRBJ2-1; clone size: few; CDR3 length: 13; V gene: TRBV15
CDR3 protein: CASSQETRSSYNEQFF; CDR3 DNA: TGTGCCAGCAGCCAAGAAACACGCAGCTCCTACAATGAGCAGTTCTTC; D gene: .; J gene: TRBJ2-1; clone size: few; CDR3 length: 16; V gene: TRBV14
CDR3 protein: CASRTGTGNQPQHF; CDR3 DNA: TGTGCCAGCAGGACCGGGACAGGGAATCAGCCCCAGCATTTT; D gene: TRBD1; J gene: TRBJ1-5; clone size: many; CDR3 length: 14; V gene: TRBV6-2/TRBV6-3
CDR3 protein: CASSYGRVETQYF; CDR3 DNA: TGTGCCAGCAGCTATGGGAGGGTAGAGACCCAGTACTTC; D gene: TRBD2; J gene: TRBJ2-5; clone size: few; CDR3 length: 13; V gene: TRBV11-2
CDR3 protein: CASSEMRALLSKETQYF; CDR3 DNA: TGTGCCAGCAGTGAGATGAGGGCCCTCCTTTCAAAAGAGACCCAGTACTTC; D gene: .; J gene: TRBJ2-5; clone size: .; CDR3 length: 17; V gene: TRBV6-6
CDR3 protein: CASSTTGTAFGNTIYF; CDR3 DNA: TGTGCCAGCAGTACCACCGGGACCGCCTTTGGAAACACCATATATTTT; D gene: .; J gene: TRBJ1-3; clone size: few; CDR3 length: 16; V gene: TRBV12-3/TRBV12-4
CDR3 protein: CASRGQGGAGDEQFF; CDR3 DNA: TGTGCCAGCAGAGGCCAAGGGGGGGCGGGCGATGAGCAGTTCTTC; D gene: .; J gene: TRBJ2-1; clone size: .; CDR3 length: 15; V gene: TRBV9
CDR3 protein: CASSFRLAGANGAPDTQYF; CDR3 DNA: TGTGCCAGCAGTTTTAGACTAGCGGGGGCCAACGGGGCCCCAGATACGCAGTATTTT; D gene: TRBD2; J gene: TRBJ2-3; clone size: .; CDR3 length: 19; V gene: TRBV27
CDR3 protein: CASSSRSGGTYNEQFF; CDR3 DNA: TGTGCCAGCAGCTCGCGTAGCGGGGGGACCTACAATGAGCAGTTCTTC; D gene: TRBD2; J gene: TRBJ2-1; clone size: few; CDR3 length: 16; V gene: TRBV7-9